Shown below are 14 T cell receptor beta chains from a single sample sequenced in a study of T cell responses to AZD1222 COVID-19 vaccine. Repertoires were generated with immunoSEQ multiplex PCR, while TCRdb's copy carries only in-frame clones and drops some. Among about 130,000 clones listed, 93% were seen once. The sequences come from peripheral blood, collected on day 0 of AZD1222 vaccination. All receptors derive from an adult in good health.

V is TRBV20-1 and J is TRBJ1-1, with a tentative D call TRBD1 (5 bases). Germline loops: CDR1 DFQATT, CDR2 SNEGSKA (reference sequence). CDR3 length equals 12 residues. V was cut by 5 bases and J by 4 bases, with 11 bases left in between. Written as DNA, the CDR3 is TGCAGTGCTGGTGGGGGTGTCACTGAAGCTTTCTTT. Translating gives CSAGGGVTEAFF.

V gene TRBV7-2 combines with J gene TRBJ1-2; D gene unclear. Trimming removed 5 bases at V and 8 bases at J, with 21 bases between. Germline CDR1 reads SGHTA; CDR2 reads FQGNSA. The CDR3 loop spans 15 amino acids. DNA of the CDR3: TGTGCCAGCAGCACACGACTGACTCCCGCCGTAGGCTACACCTTC. It translates to CASSTRLTPAVGYTF.

The chain carries TRBV10-3 and TRBJ2-5; no definite D call. Deletions cut 0 bases from V and 6 bases from J, with 14 bases between. Looked up from germline, CDR1 is ENHRY and CDR2 is SYGVKD. This CDR3 is built from 15 residues. CDR3 bases: TGTGCCATCAGTGAGTCGAAGGCCGACGGGCAGACCCAGTACTTC. Amino acid sequence: CAISESKADGQTQYF.

Points on this clone: The junction differs from germline at one of its ends, possibly a read error. The chain has TRBV7-2 and TRBJ2-2, with D hard to call. Germline V lookup: CDR1 SGHTA, CDR2 FQGNSA. The CDR3 totals 13 residues. This CDR3 is CASSYTNTGELFF. The DNA for the CDR3 is TGTGCCAGCAGCTACACGAATACCGGGGAGCTGTTTTTT.

The chain has TRBV18 and TRBJ1-5; no reliable D call. V gave up 1 base and J gave up 4 bases, with 8 bases separating them. Per germline, CDR1 KGHSH and CDR2 LQKENI. The CDR3 is 14 amino acids. CDR3 amino acids: CASSPRSGNQPQHF. CDR3 DNA: TGTGCCAGCTCACCACGATCAGGAAATCAGCCCCAGCATTTT.

V gene TRBV14 combines with J gene TRBJ2-7; 8 bases agree with TRBD1. The V gene's germline CDR1 is SGHDN and CDR2 FVKESK. J lost 2 bases, V lost 4 bases, and 4 bases had no gene match. This CDR3 has 14 residues. The CDR3 reads CASSLGQGAYEQYF. CDR3 nucleotides: TGTGCCAGCAGCCTCGGACAGGGCGCCTACGAGCAGTACTTC.

The rearrangement links TRBV9 to TRBJ1-5; D not resolved. The germline V gene encodes CDR1 SGDLS and CDR2 YYNGEE. The CDR3 loop spans 14 amino acids. The ends were cut back, 0 bases at V and 7 bases at J, with 11 bases in the middle. CDR3 bases: TGTGCCAGCAGCGTAGACCCTTTGGACCAGCCCCAGCATTTT. This gives the protein CASSVDPLDQPQHF.

The chain couples TRBV6-5 to TRBJ1-2; no firm D call. CDR3 length: 15 amino acids. V was pared by 2 bases and J by 0 bases, with 10 bases between. Germline V gives CDR1 MNHEY, CDR2 SVGAGI. CDR3 residues: CASSYDRASNYGYTF. CDR3 nucleotide sequence: TGTGCCAGCAGTTACGATCGGGCCTCTAACTATGGCTACACCTTC.

This sequence joins TRBV12-3 or TRBV12-4 and TRBJ1-4; no clear D gene. The CDR3 has 13 residues. Trimming removed 3 bases at V and 7 bases at J, with 9 bases between. Here the CDR3 DNA reads TGTGCCAGCAGTTTTTACAGTACTGAAAAACTGTTTTTT. As protein: CASSFYSTEKLFF.

The rearrangement uses TRBV7-8 and TRBJ1-1, with 8 bases matching TRBD1. This CDR3 is built from 16 residues. V gave up 5 bases and J gave up 0 bases; unmatched junction bases: 8. Germline V lookup: CDR1 SGHVS, CDR2 FQNEAQ. The CDR3 nucleotides read TGTGCCAGCAGCAAGCAGGGGGCGGTCGTGAACACTGAAGCTTTCTTT. This encodes CASSKQGAVVNTEAFF.

V usage is TRBV6-5 and J usage is TRBJ1-5, with 10 positions matching TRBD1. Trimming removed 5 bases from V and 5 bases from J; junction bases left unmatched: 6. The CDR3 contains 15 residues. CDR1 and CDR2 (germline): MNHEY, SVGAGI. The CDR3 region is CASSPGGTGDQPQHF. The CDR3 DNA reads as TGTGCCAGCAGTCCAGGCGGGACAGGGGATCAGCCCCAGCATTTT.

This chain joins TRBV5-4 and TRBJ2-1; D possibly uses TRBD1 or TRBD2 (6 bases each). Germline V gives CDR1 SGHNT, CDR2 YYREEE (reference sequence). The length of the CDR3 is 14 residues. The V and J ends lost 3 bases and 8 bases respectively, with 15 bases between them. The CDR3 here is CASSSQWRGYEQFF. CDR3 in DNA: TGTGCCAGCAGCTCCCAATGGAGGGGGTATGAGCAGTTCTTC.

The chain joins TRBV2 to TRBJ2-2; 9 bases are shared with TRBD1. V was pared by 3 bases and J by 6 bases, with 2 bases of the junction left unmatched. The germline V gene encodes CDR1 SNHLY and CDR2 FYNNEI. CDR3 length equals 14 residues. The CDR3 sequence: CASSEDRGAGELFF. CDR3 nucleotide sequence: TGTGCCAGCAGTGAGGACAGGGGAGCCGGGGAGCTGTTTTTT.

V and J are TRBV30 and TRBJ2-7; D possibly corresponds to TRBD2 (5 bases). V was clipped by 7 bases and J by 6 bases, with 16 bases between them. CDR1 is GTSNPN and CDR2 is SVGIG in the germline V gene (reference sequence). This CDR3 spans 12 amino acids. CDR3 DNA sequence: TGTGCCTCCGGACTGCCCTCTGTCGAGCAGTACTTC. It codes for CASGLPSVEQYF.